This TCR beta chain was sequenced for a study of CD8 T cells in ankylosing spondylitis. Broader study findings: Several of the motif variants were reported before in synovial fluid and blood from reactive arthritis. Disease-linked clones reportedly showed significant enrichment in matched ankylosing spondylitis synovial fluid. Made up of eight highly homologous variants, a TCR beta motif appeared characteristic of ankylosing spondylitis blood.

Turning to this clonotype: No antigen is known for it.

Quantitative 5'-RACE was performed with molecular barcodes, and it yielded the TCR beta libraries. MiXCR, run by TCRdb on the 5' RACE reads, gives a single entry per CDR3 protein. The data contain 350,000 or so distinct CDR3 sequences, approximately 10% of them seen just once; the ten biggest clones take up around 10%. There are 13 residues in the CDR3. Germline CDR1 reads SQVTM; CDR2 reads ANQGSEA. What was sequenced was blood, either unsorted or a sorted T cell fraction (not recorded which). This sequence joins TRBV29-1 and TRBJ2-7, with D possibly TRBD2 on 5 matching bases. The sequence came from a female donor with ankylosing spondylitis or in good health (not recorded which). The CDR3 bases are TGCGCCGCCGGAGGACGGAGCTCCTACGAGCAGTACTTC. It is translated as CAAGGRSSYEQYF.